The 2 T cell receptor beta chains given below trace back to one sample, sequenced in a study of blood T cells in healthy people across ages. Combining a sample-barcoded 5' primer with a J-beta primer mix, a second PCR ran for roughly 7 to 11 cycles. TCRdb used MiXCR to reprocess the 5' RACE reads, holding one entry per CDR3 protein. This sample has roughly 1.9 million distinct CDR3 sequences, with 35% to 50% found just once. The sequencing input was blood. The receptor set was obtained from a human donor in good health.

This chain connects TRBV13 to TRBJ2-7, with D perhaps matching TRBD1 (6 bases). The CDR3 runs 13 residues. Between the trimmed V and J ends, which lost 10 bases and 0 bases, there was a span of 13 bases. CDR1 and CDR2 (germline): PRHDT, FYEKMQ (reference sequence). The chain's CDR3 is CANADSNSYEQYF. In DNA, the CDR3 is TGTGCCAACGCGGACAGTAACTCCTACGAGCAGTACTTC.

The chain joins TRBV5-1 to TRBJ2-3; tentative D call: TRBD1 (5 bases). Trimming removed 3 bases from V and 6 bases from J, with 14 bases in between. Per germline, CDR1 SGHRS and CDR2 YFSETQ. This CDR3 is built from 14 residues. The CDR3 protein is CASSSLTETDTQYF. Here the CDR3 DNA reads TGCGCCAGCAGCTCTTTGACAGAGACGGATACGCAGTATTTT.